The source of this T cell receptor (beta chain) is a study of cytomegalovirus exposure and HLA in healthy donors (dated by TCRdb to 2015 to 2018). Regarding the complete study: In an earlier analysis of under 600 of the donors, around 290 Gb of sequence data and some 120 million unique TCR beta sequences from approximately 180 million T cells were reported. To predict cytomegalovirus infection status, the study combined high-throughput TCR immunosequencing, statistical association of individual TCRs with disease status, and machine learning. Along with the 666-subject first cohort, a separate validation cohort of over a hundred different subjects was used. The study profiled the T cell repertoires of around 700 subjects by immunosequencing and related them to cytomegalovirus serostatus. The number of typed donors differed by locus: roughly 620-630 for A, B, C, DRB1 and DQB1; 500 to 550 for DQA1; over 600 for DPA1; and 400 to 480 for DPB1. A later analysis re-analyzed previously published TCR beta repertoires from roughly 630 donors and added high-resolution HLA genotyping to study TCR occurrence patterns. The study aimed to test whether signatures of past pathogen exposure could be identified by cataloging public T cell receptors. Among several hundred genotyped donors of the cohort, an average of around 250,000 unique TCR beta nucleotide sequences was sequenced per donor, of which approximately 19% were non-productive. Of the approximately 400 genotyped donors, 81% were placed in the genetic ancestry cluster associated with self-reported Caucasian donors. Genome-wide SNP genotypes for about three fifths of the roughly 670 donors were used in a later genetic analysis, which treated that subset as a discovery cohort. About 300 gigabases of sequencing data and 91 million or so unique TCR sequences made up an early release that covered approximately 700 HLA-typed donors. All discovery cohort repertoires had been generated using a single sequencing platform. HLA typing covered class I and class II loci at four-digit resolution. An earlier analysis of around 580 of the donors used high-throughput TCR beta sequencing to judge whether each TCR beta V gene segment behaved as functional or pseudogenic. Because of strong linkage in the cohort, roughly five DR-DQ haplotypes were treated as single units for association and clustering. In the later analysis, no new phenotypic data were used to find candidate immune exposures; instead, reliance was placed on TCR beta sequences and their occurrence across donors. Donor age, sex, ethnicity and CMV serostatus were compiled alongside the repertoire data.

In total, 666 healthy bone marrow donors made up the cohort. At the time of sampling, all cohort members were nominally healthy, though unrecorded immune exposures were likely present. The donor was CMV seronegative and belonged to the group of around 400 seronegative cohort members. A peripheral blood sample was provided by each donor, and peripheral blood mononuclear cells were used for TCR beta sequencing. Genomic DNA extraction from the blood cell samples was performed with the Qiagen DNeasy Blood Extraction Kit. Broad study findings and their caveats: The authors suggested that the approach could potentially be extended to other disease states and immunological phenotypes. According to a later genetic analysis, donors in an Asian-associated ancestry cluster had fewer N-insertions in productive TCRs than the roughly 700-donor mean. Linkage disequilibrium might explain the correlated functional status among segregating V segments, but an unknown experimental factor could not be ruled out. When HLA alleles, especially DR and DQ, strongly co-occurred, attributing TCR associations to individual alleles was difficult. The study listed over 150 TCR beta chains as associated with cytomegalovirus. At a false discovery rate of 0.05, a later analysis linked around 15,000 TCR beta sequences to specific HLA alleles. The classifier was reported to diagnose cytomegalovirus status with high specificity and sensitivity in both the original and validation cohorts. The only immune exposure information available for the cohort was CMV serostatus. In a later analysis, the rate of TCR association differed among HLA loci, with DRB1 alleles having the most associated TCRs and HLA-C alleles having the fewest. Roughly uniform sequencing depth across donors was assumed in presence/absence analyses, although this assumption may not hold. A cluster of highly shared sequence variants was judged likely to represent a technical artifact of the sequencing pipeline. Across donors, most TCR sequences were observed very rarely, whereas some public TCRs were present in many individuals. In an earlier analysis of about 600 of the donors, most TCR beta V segments appeared in productive rearrangements about 87% or about 30% of the time, broadly matching IMGT annotations. Because the 87-base-pair reads could not distinguish some IMGT-functional V segments, including TRBV6-2 and TRBV6-3, those segments were excluded. A later analysis reported that several top co-occurrence clusters appeared linked to parvovirus B19, influenza, CMV and Epstein-Barr virus. A further reported finding was that TCR beta sequences accurately predicted the HLA-A and HLA-B alleles for most subjects in the first cohort. According to a later analysis, most CMV-associated TCR beta chains appeared to be HLA-restricted, and the HLA associations seemed to be driven largely by CMV exposure. Because counts were too low, roughly 18 rarely observed V segments, including chromosome 9 orphons, were left out of the earlier analysis of some 600 of the donors. In vitro tests confirmed that a few of the cytomegalovirus-associated TCR beta chains recognize cytomegalovirus antigens. V-gene and J-gene trimming of TCR beta chains was associated with a missense DCLRE1C variant in a later genetic analysis, and the association was replicated in an independent cohort. The cohort was sequenced for TCR beta chains only, and without alpha or paired-chain data the features that could be detected were limited. Because HLA typing was missing for some donors at each locus, association tests included only the typed subset. A later analysis found that HLA-associated TCR beta chains were more clonally expanded and had lower generation probabilities than equally common non-associated chains.

To prepare the library, the immunoSEQ multiplex PCR assay was applied. The multiplex PCR relied on a mix of 60 forward primers for TCR Vbeta segments and 13 reverse primers for TCR Jbeta segments. A multiplex PCR assay on genomic DNA amplified the CDR3 region of rearranged TCR beta genes. On the Illumina HiSeq System, the amplified TCR beta libraries were sequenced as 87-base-pair reads. The paper's processing steps were these. In a later analysis, some 80 million unique TCR beta chains were counted across the roughly 610 repertoires, and approximately 11 million of these chains were shared by at least two donors. Raw reads were error-corrected and collapsed into unique sequences with a nearest-neighbor algorithm that merged closely related sequences to remove PCR and sequencing errors. To assign V, D and J gene segments, CDR3 sequences were aligned to IMGT reference sequences. For a sequence to be retained, a match of at least six nucleotides to both a V gene segment and a J gene segment was required. Rearrangements were called productive when the CDR3 lacked stop codons and stayed in frame with V and J; all others were non-productive. CDR3 was defined according to IMGT convention as the region running from the second conserved V-encoded cysteine to the conserved J-encoded phenylalanine. Sequences without an unambiguous match to a single V gene segment were excluded from the earlier analysis of 450 to 750 of the donors. An earlier analysis of just under 600 of the donors called V segments functional above 56.7% productive rearrangements and segregating when the between-donor standard deviation exceeded 5%. A statistical classification framework was built to diagnose cytomegalovirus status from the catalog of TCR beta chain sequences. In a later analysis, V and J genes were assigned by comparing TCR nucleotide sequences against IMGT/GENE-DB human TR gene sequences. The TCRdist pipeline was used in a later analysis to assign CDR3 sequences and most-parsimonious VDJ recombination scenarios. A later analysis defined each TCR beta chain by its CDR3 amino acid sequence plus V-gene family, and excluded reads lacking a unique V-gene family. To address suspected cross-contamination and a sequencing artifact, a later analysis removed roughly 580 highly shared, low-generation-probability nucleotide sequences. In a later analysis, a clonal expansion index for each public chain was calculated from normalized within-repertoire ranks of inferred template counts. In a later analysis, generation probabilities were computed with a VDJ recombination model fitted to out-of-frame rearrangements, and the resulting probabilities were checked against IGoR. In a later analysis, hypergeometric tests were used to score TCR-TCR, TCR-HLA and TCR-CMV co-occurrence, with a repertoire-size bias correction applied to TCR pairs. To estimate false discovery rates, a later analysis permuted the HLA or CMV assignments 20 times. In a later analysis, co-occurring TCRs were grouped using DBSCAN, and TCRdist sequence similarity was added for clustering within HLA-allele-positive subsets. For co-occurrence clustering, repertoires with fewer than 30,000 or more than 120,000 public chains were excluded, along with a handful of repertoires with anomalous nucleotide sharing. TCRdb holds this immuneACCESS table with in-frame rearrangements only. Some clones are missing; in checked studies, unresolved V genes explain under half, and the rest has no known cause. V, J and clone size derive from that table, while D and trimming were established from the DNA sequence. The sample contains 150,000 to 180,000 clones, 60% to 85% of them found a single time. The top ten hold approximately 4% of the sample.

The CDR3 runs 14 amino acids, cysteine and phenylalanine included. Just CDR3 DNA is preserved here, 42 bases in frame from base 1. Trimming accounts for 5 bases at V and 5 bases at J, while the number of junction bases matched to no gene is 5. In the germline V gene, CDR1 corresponds to MDHEN and CDR2 to SYDVKM. Concerning this clone: The antigen it binds to is not known. Per-base qualities were not stored, and no clone one base away is much larger.

Material for sequencing was PBMCs. This receptor was identified in a woman aged 40 to 50 in good health and CMV-seronegative. Recombination joined TRBV28 with TRBJ2-5, with 10 middle bases fitting TRBD2. The nucleotide sequence reads as follows: TGTGCCAGCAGTAGTAGCGGGAGGCGGGAGACCCAGTACTTC. It translates to CASSSSGRRETQYF.